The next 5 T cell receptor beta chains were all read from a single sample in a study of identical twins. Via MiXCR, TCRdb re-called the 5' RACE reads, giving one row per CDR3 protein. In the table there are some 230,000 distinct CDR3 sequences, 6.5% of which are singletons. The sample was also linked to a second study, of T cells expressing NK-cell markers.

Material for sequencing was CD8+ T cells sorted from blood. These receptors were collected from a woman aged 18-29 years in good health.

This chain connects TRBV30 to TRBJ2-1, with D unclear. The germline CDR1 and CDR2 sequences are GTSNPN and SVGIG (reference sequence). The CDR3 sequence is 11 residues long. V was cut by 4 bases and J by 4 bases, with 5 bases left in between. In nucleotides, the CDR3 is TGTGCCTGGAAGAATTACAATGAGCAGTTCTTC. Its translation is CAWKNYNEQFF.

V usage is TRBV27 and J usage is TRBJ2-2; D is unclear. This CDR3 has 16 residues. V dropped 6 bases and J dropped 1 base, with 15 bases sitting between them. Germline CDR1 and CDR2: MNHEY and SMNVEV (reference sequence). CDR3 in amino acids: CASSYGPYGNTGELFF. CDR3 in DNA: TGTGCCAGCAGCTACGGGCCGTATGGGAACACCGGGGAGCTGTTTTTT.

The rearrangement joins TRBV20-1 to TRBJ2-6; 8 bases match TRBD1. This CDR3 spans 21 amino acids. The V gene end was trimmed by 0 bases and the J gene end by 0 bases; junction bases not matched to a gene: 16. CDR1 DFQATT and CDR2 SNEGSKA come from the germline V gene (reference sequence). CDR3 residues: CSARDSLYLGTGLSGANVLTF. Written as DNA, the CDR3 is TGCAGTGCTAGAGATTCCCTTTACCTGGGGACAGGACTCTCTGGGGCCAACGTCCTGACTTTC.

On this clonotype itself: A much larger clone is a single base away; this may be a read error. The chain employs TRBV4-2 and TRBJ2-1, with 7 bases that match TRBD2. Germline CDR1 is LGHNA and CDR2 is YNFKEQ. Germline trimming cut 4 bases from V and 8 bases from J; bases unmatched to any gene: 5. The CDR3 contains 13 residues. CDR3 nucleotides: TGTGCCAGCAGCCCCGGGGGGTACTATGAGCAGTTCTTC. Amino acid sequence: CASSPGGYYEQFF.

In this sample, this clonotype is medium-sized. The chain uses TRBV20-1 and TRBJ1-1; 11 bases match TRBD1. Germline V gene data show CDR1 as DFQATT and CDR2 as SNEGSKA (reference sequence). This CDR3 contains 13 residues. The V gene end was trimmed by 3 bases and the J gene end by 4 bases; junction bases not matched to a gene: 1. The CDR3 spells CSASGQGATEAFF. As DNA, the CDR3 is TGCAGTGCTAGCGGACAGGGGGCCACTGAAGCTTTCTTT.